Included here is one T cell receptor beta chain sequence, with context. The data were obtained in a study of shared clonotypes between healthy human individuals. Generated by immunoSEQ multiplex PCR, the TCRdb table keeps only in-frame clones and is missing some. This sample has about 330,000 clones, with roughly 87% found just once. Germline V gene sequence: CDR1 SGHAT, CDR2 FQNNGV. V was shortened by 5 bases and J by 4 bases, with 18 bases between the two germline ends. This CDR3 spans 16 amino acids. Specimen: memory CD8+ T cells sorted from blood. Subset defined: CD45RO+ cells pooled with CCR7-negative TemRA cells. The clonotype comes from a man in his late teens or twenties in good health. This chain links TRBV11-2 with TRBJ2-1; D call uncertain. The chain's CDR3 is CASSVGVALTYNEQFF. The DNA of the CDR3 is TGTGCCAGCAGCGTAGGTGTAGCTCTGACTTACAATGAGCAGTTCTTC.